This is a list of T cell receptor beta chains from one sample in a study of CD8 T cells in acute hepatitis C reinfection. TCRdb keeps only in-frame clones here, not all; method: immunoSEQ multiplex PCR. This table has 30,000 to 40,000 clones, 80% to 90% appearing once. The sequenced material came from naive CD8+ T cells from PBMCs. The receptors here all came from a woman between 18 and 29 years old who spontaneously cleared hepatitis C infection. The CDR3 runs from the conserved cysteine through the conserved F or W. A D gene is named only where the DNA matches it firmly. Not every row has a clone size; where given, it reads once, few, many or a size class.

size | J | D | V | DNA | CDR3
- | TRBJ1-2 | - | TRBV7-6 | TGTGCCAGCAGCTTAGACAGCTCAGGCTACACCTTC | CASSLDSSGYTF
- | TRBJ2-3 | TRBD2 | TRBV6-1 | TGTGCCAGCAGTGGTCAACTAGCGGGCGCCACAGATACGCAGTATTTT | CASSGQLAGATDTQYF
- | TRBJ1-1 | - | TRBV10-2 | TGCGCCAGCACCAAAGGAAGCACTGAAGCTTTCTTT | CASTKGSTEAFF
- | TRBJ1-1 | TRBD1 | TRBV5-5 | TGTGCCAGCAGCTTGGACAGGGGGAGCACTGAAGCTTTCTTT | CASSLDRGSTEAFF
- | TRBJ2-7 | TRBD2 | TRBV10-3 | TGTGCCATCAGTGAGTCTGGACTAGCGGGGAACGAGCAGTACTTC | CAISESGLAGNEQYF
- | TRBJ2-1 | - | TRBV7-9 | TGTGCCAGCAGCTTAGAAGGACCCTACTCCTACAATGAGCAGTTCTTC | CASSLEGPYSYNEQFF
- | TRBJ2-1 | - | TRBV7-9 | TGTGCCAGCAGCCGAATTTACGGGATTAATGAGCAGTTCTTC | CASSRIYGINEQFF
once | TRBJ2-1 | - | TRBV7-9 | TGTGCCAGCAGTAACTCGACTAGCTACAATGAGCAGTTCTTC | CASSNSTSYNEQFF
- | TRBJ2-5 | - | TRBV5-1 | TGCGCCAGCTGGGGGGCTGAGGAGACCCAGTACTTC | CASWGAEETQYF
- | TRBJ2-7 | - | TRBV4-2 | TGTGCCAGCAGCCAAGACTTGGGTAGCGGAGACTACGAGCAGTACTTC | CASSQDLGSGDYEQYF
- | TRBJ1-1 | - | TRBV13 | TGTGCCAGCAGCTCGGACAGAGCCACGAACACTGAAGCTTTCTTT | CASSSDRATNTEAFF
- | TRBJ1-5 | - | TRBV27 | TGTGCCAGCAGCGAACAAACTAATCAGCCCCAGCATTTT | CASSEQTNQPQHF
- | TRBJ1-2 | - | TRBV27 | TGTGCCAGCCACTCGGTGGACTATGGCTACACCTTC | CASHSVDYGYTF
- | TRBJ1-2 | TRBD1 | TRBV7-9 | TGTGCCAGCAGCCCACCGTCGGGACAGGGGTTTTTTGGCTACACCTTC | CASSPPSGQGFFGYTF
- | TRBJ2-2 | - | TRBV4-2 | TGTGCCAGCAGCCAAGCACTACAGGAGGCGAACACCGGGGAGCTGTTTTTT | CASSQALQEANTGELFF
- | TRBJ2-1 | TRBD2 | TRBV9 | TGTGCCAGCAGCGTATATCTGGCGGGAGGCCGTAATGAGCAGTTCTTC | CASSVYLAGGRNEQFF
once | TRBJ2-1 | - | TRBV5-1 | TGCGCCAGCAGCTCATATGTCCTAGCAGGAGACAATGAGCAGTTCTTC | CASSSYVLAGDNEQFF
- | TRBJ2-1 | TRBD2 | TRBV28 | TGTGCCAGCAGTTTATCACTAGCGGGAGGCCCCGTATACAATGAGCAGTTCTTC | CASSLSLAGGPVYNEQFF
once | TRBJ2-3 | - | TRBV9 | TGTGCCAGCAGCGGCTCGGGGGATAGGGCAGATACGCAGTATTTT | CASSGSGDRADTQYF
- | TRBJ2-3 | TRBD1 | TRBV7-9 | TGTGCCAGCAGAGACGAGGGGGCAAGTCGAGATACGCAGTATTTT | CASRDEGASRDTQYF
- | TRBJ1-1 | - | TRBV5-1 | TGCGCCAGCAGCCCCGGGTACACTGAAGCTTTCTTT | CASSPGYTEAFF
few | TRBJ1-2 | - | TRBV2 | TGTGCCGTTCCCCGGACGTTTGGAGGCTACACCTTC | CAVPRTFGGYTF
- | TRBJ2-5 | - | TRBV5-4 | TGTGCCAGCAGTGACGGGAGTCGGCAAGAGACCCAGTACTTC | CASSDGSRQETQYF
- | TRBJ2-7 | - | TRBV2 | TGTGCCAGCAGGGGCACCAACTACGAGCAGTACTTC | CASRGTNYEQYF